This TCR beta chain was found in a study of PD-1 blockade in mismatch repair-deficient tumors. Findings and limits, study-wide: Tumor-resident clones, often absent from pretreatment blood, expanded after pembrolizumab and then contracted.

Clones were sequenced by immunoSEQ multiplex PCR, and TCRdb holds only the in-frame ones, with some missing. The table includes about 24,000 clones, 83% detected once. The CDR3 totals 12 residues. Deletions cut 8 bases from V and 5 bases from J, with 12 bases between. Per the germline V gene, CDR1 is SNHLY and CDR2 is FYNNEI. Regarding this clone: Its matching antigen is unknown.

PCR or immunohistochemistry showed mismatch repair deficiency in every enrolled patient. Three pembrolizumab responders had their TCRs sequenced. This chain connects TRBV2 to TRBJ2-5, with D perhaps being TRBD1 or TRBD2 (5 bases each). Here the sequenced sample was peripheral blood, taken 12 weeks after starting pembrolizumab. This clonotype was sampled from an adult with mismatch repair-deficient cancer. The CDR3 region is CASRDPDETQYF. In DNA form, the CDR3 reads TGTGCCAGCCGGGACCCCGACGAGACCCAGTACTTC. The full variable domain, rest sourced from reference TRBV2 and TRBJ2-5, is EPEVTQTPSHQVTQMGQEVILRCVPISNHLYFYWYRQILGQKVEFLVSFYNNEISEKSEIFDDQFSVERPDGSNFTLKIRSTKLEDSAMYFCASRDPDETQYFGPGTRLLVL.